This T cell receptor (beta chain) was observed in a study of cytomegalovirus exposure and HLA in healthy donors. The CDR3 sequence is 12 residues long. Trimming cost V 7 bases and J 3 bases, with 7 bases left between them. Germline-derived CDR1 and CDR2 are MNHNS and SASEGT. The primer mix had 60 Vbeta and 13 Jbeta primers. Produced via immunoSEQ multiplex PCR; TCRdb's table is partial and in-frame only. The table lists over 150,000 clones, approximately 72% of them singletons. The TCR comes from a man aged 18 to 35 in good health and CMV-seronegative. This sequence joins TRBV6-1 and TRBJ1-5; D unresolved. Specimen: PBMCs. CDR3 nucleotide sequence: TGTGCCAGCACACTTATCAATCAGCCCCAGCATTTT. The encoded protein is CASTLINQPQHF.